The 30 T cell receptor beta chains reported below all come from one sample, sequenced in a study of T cells in narcolepsy. Repertoires were generated with immunoSEQ multiplex PCR, while TCRdb's copy carries only in-frame clones and drops some. The table includes about 40,000 clones, around 88% detected once. Specimen: CD45RA- memory CD4+ T cells from PBMCs. The receptors here all came from a human donor with narcolepsy.

The CDR3 sequence is CASSLPGQGREQYF. The CDR3 region has the DNA TGTGCCAGCAGCTTACCCGGACAGGGGAGGGAGCAGTACTTC. The V and J genes are TRBV7-2 and TRBJ2-7; the match to TRBD1 covers 9 bases. V shed 2 bases and J 7 bases; nucleotides not matched to a gene: 6. Germline CDR1 and CDR2: SGHTA and FQGNSA. The CDR3 runs 14 residues.

The rearrangement joins TRBV7-9 to TRBJ2-5; TRBD2 is a possible D gene (6 bases). The germline V gene encodes CDR1 SEHNR and CDR2 FQNEAQ (reference sequence). V lost 5 bases and J 3 bases, leaving 16 bases between the germline ends. This CDR3 has 15 residues. CDR3 amino acids: CASSPQFGGEETQYF. The CDR3 bases are TGTGCCAGCAGCCCCCAATTTGGCGGGGAAGAGACCCAGTACTTC.

The chain joins TRBV6-5 to TRBJ1-1; D gene ambiguous. V was pared by 2 bases and J by 1 base, with 8 bases between. Germline CDR1 reads MNHEY; CDR2 reads SVGAGI. There are 14 residues in the CDR3. CDR3 loop: CASSYKSGNTEAFF. The CDR3 DNA sequence: TGTGCCAGCAGTTACAAGTCTGGGAACACTGAAGCTTTCTTT.

The rearrangement joins TRBV15 to TRBJ1-2, with D tentatively TRBD1 (5 bases). Germline CDR1 LNHNV, CDR2 YYDKDF (reference sequence). V lost 0 bases, J lost 8 bases, and 10 bases lay in between. The CDR3 extends over 13 amino acids. The CDR3 DNA sequence: TGTGCCACCAGCAGAGAAGGAGGGGAGGGCTACACCTTC. This translates into CATSREGGEGYTF.

This chain links TRBV5-4 with TRBJ1-3; D is ambiguous. Trimming took 4 bases from V and 10 from J, leaving 15 bases between them. Germline CDR1 reads SGHNT; CDR2 reads YYREEE (reference sequence). The CDR3 loop spans 13 amino acids. CDR3 bases: TGTGCCAGCAGCCCCTCCGGTAGTGAGACCATATATTTT. Encoded protein: CASSPSGSETIYF.

This chain connects TRBV2 to TRBJ2-5; the D is unclear. V shed 1 base and J shed 4 bases, with 10 bases lying between them. The CDR3 totals 14 residues. Germline-derived CDR1 and CDR2 are SNHLY and FYNNEI. CDR3: CASSEGPSLETQYF. DNA for the CDR3: TGTGCCAGCAGTGAAGGTCCTAGTCTAGAGACCCAGTACTTC.

The rearrangement joins TRBV6-6 to TRBJ1-2, with D possibly matching TRBD1 (6 bases). Deletions cut 2 bases from V and 8 bases from J, with 15 bases between. This CDR3 has 14 residues. CDR1 MNHNY and CDR2 SVGAGI come from the germline V gene (reference sequence). DNA for the CDR3: TGTGCCAGCAGTTACCCGGAGGGGGGGCAAGGCTACACCTTC. Translation gives CASSYPEGGQGYTF.

The chain links TRBV10-2 to TRBJ1-1; 9 positions agree with TRBD1. After removal of 8 bases from V and 7 bases from J, the junction contained 5 bases not matched to a gene. There are 12 residues in the CDR3. Germline V lookup: CDR1 WSHSY, CDR2 SAAADI. CDR3 in amino acids: CASGTGPFEAFF. The CDR3 region has the DNA TGCGCCAGCGGGACAGGGCCCTTTGAAGCTTTCTTT.

This chain connects TRBV28 to TRBJ2-1; 8 bases fit TRBD2. The CDR3 loop spans 15 amino acids. After removal of 4 bases from V and 10 bases from J, the junction contained 12 bases not matched to a gene. Per the germline V gene, CDR1 is MDHEN and CDR2 is SYDVKM. The CDR3 sequence: CASSWRGAGVGEQFF. CDR3 bases: TGTGCCAGCAGTTGGCGGGGGGCGGGGGTAGGCGAGCAGTTCTTC.

The CDR3 region is CASSQQGNSNQPQHF. CDR3 DNA sequence: TGTGCCAGCAGCCAACAGGGGAATAGCAATCAGCCCCAGCATTTT. The gene calls are TRBV7-2 and TRBJ1-5; 7 bases match TRBD1. Unmatched junction bases numbered 4, after V lost 5 bases and J lost 0 bases. The germline CDR1 and CDR2 sequences are SGHTA and FQGNSA. The CDR3 totals 15 residues.

This chain links TRBV5-1 with TRBJ1-4; D not resolved. The germline V gene has CDR1 SGHRS and CDR2 YFSETQ. This CDR3 is 14 amino acids long. Trimming shortened V by 3 bases and J by 6 bases, and 12 bases separated the two germline ends. For the CDR3, the DNA is TGCGCCAGCAGCTGGTGGTCCCGGGATGAAAAACTGTTTTTT. Amino acid sequence: CASSWWSRDEKLFF.

The chain carries TRBV27 and TRBJ2-7; 8 positions match TRBD1. Germline-derived CDR1 and CDR2 are MNHEY and SMNVEV (reference sequence). Trimming cost V 6 bases and J 5 bases; bases outside gene matches: 6. This CDR3 has 13 amino acids. In DNA form, the CDR3 reads TGTGCCAGCAGACGGGACAGGTTGGACGAGCAGTACTTC. Encoded protein: CASRRDRLDEQYF.

This chain joins TRBV6-5 and TRBJ1-1; D unclear. Germline V lookup: CDR1 MNHEY, CDR2 SVGAGI. V was pared by 2 bases and J by 2 bases, with 9 bases between. The CDR3 spans 14 residues. In DNA, the CDR3 is TGTGCCAGCAGTTACGAGGGAAAAAACACTGAAGCTTTCTTT. Protein: CASSYEGKNTEAFF.

This chain connects TRBV28 to TRBJ2-7, with D maybe TRBD2 (5 bases). Germline V lookup: CDR1 MDHEN, CDR2 SYDVKM. This CDR3 contains 15 residues. Trimming removed 2 bases from V and 6 bases from J, with 17 bases in between. The DNA for the CDR3 is TGTGCCAGCAGTTTACCCCGTACTACTAGTAGCGAGCAGTACTTC. Residues: CASSLPRTTSSEQYF.

The chain joins TRBV2 to TRBJ2-5; 7 nucleotides match TRBD1. The end of the DNA aligns better with TRBJ2-7, so the J call may be wrong. Germline CDR1 and CDR2: SNHLY and FYNNEI. The CDR3 sequence is 12 residues long. The DNA of the CDR3 is TGTGCCAGCATGACAGGGTTCGGCGAGCAGTACTTC. It codes for CASMTGFGEQYF.

The chain employs TRBV7-2 and TRBJ1-1; D call uncertain. CDR1 is SGHTA and CDR2 is FQGNSA in the germline V gene. The CDR3 runs 14 residues. Trimming removed 3 bases from V and 1 base from J, with 9 bases in between. CDR3 sequence (DNA): TGTGCCAGCAGCTTCGGACTGAAGAACACTGAAGCTTTCTTT. Translating gives CASSFGLKNTEAFF.

The chain has TRBV5-6 and TRBJ2-3, with 7 bases aligning to TRBD2. Per the germline V gene, CDR1 is SGHDT and CDR2 is YYEEEE. Unmatched junction bases numbered 3, after V lost 2 bases and J lost 3 bases. The CDR3 has 14 amino acids. The CDR3 coding sequence is TGTGCCAGCAGCTTTCCCGGGGGGACAGATACGCAGTATTTT. This gives the protein CASSFPGGTDTQYF.

The CDR3 region has the DNA TGCGCCAGCATTTCATTTTGGGCCACAGATACGCAGTATTTT. It yields the protein CASISFWATDTQYF. The chain links TRBV10-1 to TRBJ2-3, with D unclear. V lost 7 bases, J lost 2 bases, and 13 bases lay in between. The CDR3 covers 14 residues. Per the germline V gene, CDR1 is WNHNN and CDR2 is SYGVQD (reference sequence).

This chain connects TRBV7-2 to TRBJ2-1, with 10 bases matching TRBD2. The V gene end was trimmed by 1 base and the J gene end by 8 bases; junction bases not matched to a gene: 5. The CDR3 is 15 residues long. Germline assignment: CDR1 SGHTA and CDR2 FQGNSA. CDR3 DNA sequence: TGTGCCAGCAGCTTAGGAGCGGGGGGGCCGTATGAGCAGTTCTTC. Encoded protein: CASSLGAGGPYEQFF.

This chain connects TRBV11-2 to TRBJ2-7; no definite D call. This CDR3 spans 11 amino acids. The germline V gene has CDR1 SGHAT and CDR2 FQNNGV. V was cut by 4 bases and J by 3 bases, with 4 bases left in between. The CDR3 DNA sequence: TGTGCCAGCAGCTCAGACTACGAGCAGTACTTC. Its protein product is CASSSDYEQYF.

The chain uses TRBV7-9 and TRBJ1-1; 9 bases map to TRBD1. CDR1 is SEHNR, CDR2 FQNEAQ, per germline (reference sequence). This CDR3 is built from 12 residues. V shed 5 bases, J shed 11 bases, and the junction held 6 bases outside the gene matches. The CDR3 DNA is TGTGCCAGCAGCCCGGGACAGGGTACGGCTTTCTTT. Translating it yields CASSPGQGTAFF.

A few counts support this clone. The CDR3 DNA reads as TGTGCCAGCAGATTCTCAGGGGGTGGCTACACCTTC. Translating it yields CASRFSGGGYTF. This sequence joins TRBV6-6 and TRBJ1-2, with 7 nucleotides matching TRBD1. Germline-derived CDR1 and CDR2 are MNHNY and SVGAGI (reference sequence). The CDR3 sequence is 12 residues long. Trimming cost V 6 bases and J 7 bases; bases outside gene matches: 5.

DNA of the CDR3: TGTGCCAGCAGGATAGCGGGAGGGGAGGAGACCCAGTACTTC. It specifies CASRIAGGEETQYF. V usage is TRBV5-6 and J usage is TRBJ2-5; 11 bases match TRBD2. The V gene end was trimmed by 5 bases and the J gene end by 5 bases; junction bases not matched to a gene: 5. There are 14 residues in the CDR3. From germline, CDR1 is SGHDT and CDR2 YYEEEE.

The V and J genes are TRBV5-1 and TRBJ1-3, with D possibly being TRBD1 (6 bases). The length of the CDR3 is 14 residues. Trimming removed 4 bases from V and 4 bases from J, with 12 bases in between. The germline gives CDR1 SGHRS, CDR2 YFSETQ. The CDR3 protein is CASSPGQSGNTIYF. In nucleotides, the CDR3 is TGCGCCAGCAGCCCCGGACAGTCGGGAAACACCATATATTTT.

The CDR3 loop is CASSLGGQGGYEQYF. CDR3 coding DNA: TGTGCCAGCAGCTTAGGGGGACAGGGAGGCTACGAGCAGTACTTC. This sequence joins TRBV7-6 and TRBJ2-7; 9 bases fit TRBD1. The V gene end was trimmed by 1 base and the J gene end by 3 bases; junction bases not matched to a gene: 4. The CDR3 extends over 15 amino acids. Germline CDR1 is SGHVS and CDR2 is FNYEAQ.

This clone occurred a few times. The chain has TRBV6-5 and TRBJ1-4; 7 bases map to TRBD1. Per germline, CDR1 MNHEY and CDR2 SVGAGI. The CDR3 loop spans 15 amino acids. V dropped 6 bases and J dropped 3; count of bases not matched to a gene: 7. CDR3 loop: CASRAPGGANEKLFF. In DNA, the CDR3 is TGTGCCAGCAGAGCCCCAGGGGGAGCTAATGAAAAACTGTTTTTT.

The chain combines TRBV5-8 with TRBJ2-5; D might be TRBD1 (5 bases). The V end was cut by 0 bases, the J end by 1 base, with 10 bases between. Germline CDR1 is SGHTS and CDR2 is YDEGEE. The CDR3 consists of 15 residues. CDR3 amino acids: CASSLEGASQETQYF. The CDR3 nucleotides read TGTGCCAGCAGCTTGGAAGGGGCCTCCCAAGAGACCCAGTACTTC.

The chain recombines TRBV7-9 with TRBJ2-5; D might be TRBD1 or TRBD2, each matching 6 bases. The germline CDR1 and CDR2 sequences are SEHNR and FQNEAQ (reference sequence). Trimming shortened V by 1 base and J by 5 bases, and 11 bases separated the two germline ends. The CDR3 sequence is 14 residues long. The CDR3 coding sequence is TGTGCCAGCAGCTTAGGAACAGGGAGGGAGACCCAGTACTTC. Protein: CASSLGTGRETQYF.

The rearrangement links TRBV12-5 to TRBJ2-7, with TRBD2 as a possible D gene (5 bases). Germline V lookup: CDR1 LGHNT, CDR2 FRNRAP. V lost 9 bases and J lost 3, with 12 bases in between. The CDR3 has 12 amino acids. CDR3 in DNA: TGTGCTAGCGCGTTGGAGGACTACGAGCAGTACTTC. It translates to CASALEDYEQYF.

The chain joins TRBV7-8 to TRBJ1-6, with 7 bases fitting TRBD1. CDR3 length: 15 amino acids. Trimming removed 1 base from V and 8 bases from J; junction bases left unmatched: 5. Germline lookup yields CDR1 SGHVS and CDR2 FQNEAQ. CDR3 loop: CASSLVVGTDSPLHF. Written as DNA, the CDR3 is TGTGCCAGCAGCTTAGTCGTCGGGACAGATTCACCCCTCCACTTT.